One TCR beta chain is described in this entry. Its antigen is undetermined. The CDR3 totals 13 residues. V lost 5 bases to trimming and J lost 2 bases, with 9 bases between them. Germline V gene sequence: CDR1 MNHEY, CDR2 SVGAGI. The record originates from a study of T cell responses to AZD1222 COVID-19 vaccine. Findings of the study overall: At baseline, seropositivity was found in only a handful of AZD1222 recipients. Spike-specific TCR depth and breadth grew after two AZD1222 doses. With dominance at 160-218 and 743-854, vaccine-associated CD4 TCRs spanned spike. Possibly, clonal diversity was underestimated; donors were largely white British and included more females.

Method: immunoSEQ multiplex PCR; TCRdb's copy keeps in-frame clones and lacks some. The data contain almost 95,000 clones, 85% of them singletons. Sample: peripheral blood, taken 28 days after the second AZD1222 dose. The clonotype originates from an adult who received the AZD1222 COVID-19 vaccine. The chain joins TRBV6-5 to TRBJ1-2; D call uncertain. As DNA, the CDR3 is TGTGCCAGCAGTCCTCGATCAAACTATGGCTACACCTTC. Protein sequence: CASSPRSNYGYTF.